This T cell receptor (beta chain) was sequenced for a study of radiation and T cells in renal cell carcinoma. The time point: blood 2 weeks post-SBRT. Documented treatment: 15 Gy SBRT to primary tumor, nephrectomy 4 weeks later. The patient's renal cell carcinoma had clear cell pathology. The table came from immunoSEQ multiplex PCR; TCRdb's copy has only in-frame clones and leaves some out. The table shows around 76,000 clones, with about four fifths occurring only once. Study-wide points: Pretreatment tumor biopsies were lacking, so baseline clonotypes are unknown. In blood, top tumor clones expanded by 2 weeks, shrinking by 4.

On this clone itself: Antigen unknown.

The CDR3 has 14 residues. The ends were cut back, 8 bases at V and 2 bases at J, with 16 bases in the middle. CDR1 is MNHEY, CDR2 SMNVEV, per germline (reference sequence). The V gene is TRBV27, the J gene TRBJ2-7; possible D gene TRBD1, 6 bases. The starting material was blood, obtained from a patient whose treatment included radiotherapy and nephrectomy. This TCR came from a man in his 60s with renal cell carcinoma. CDR3 region: CASADSPGTYEQYF. The CDR3, as DNA: TGTGCCAGCGCGGACAGCCCCGGTACCTACGAGCAGTACTTC.